This record concerns one TCR beta chain sequence. The antigen it recognizes is unknown. No base qualities exist here, and no much larger clone lies one base off it. V is cut back by 2 bases and J by 4 bases, with 8 bases in the junction unmatched. In the germline V gene, CDR1 corresponds to SGDLS and CDR2 to YYNGEE. Its CDR3 holds 16 amino acids, cysteine through phenylalanine. The CDR3 DNA has 48 bases and is translated from base 1. The data were obtained in a study of siplizumab effects on memory and regulatory T cells (dated by TCRdb to between 2017 and 2020). With respect to the entire study: The study examined how the anti-CD2 antibody siplizumab affects alloreactive T-cell subsets in allogeneic mixed lymphocyte reactions built from human PBMCs. The paper as a whole reports these results and caveats: Among mappable alloreactive CD4+ clones, an average Treg-derived fraction of almost 70% was observed with siplizumab, compared with 25% to 30% in control reactions. Siplizumab significantly lowered the cumulative frequency of alloreactive sequences that could be traced to unstimulated CD4+ memory T cells. Whether proliferating Tregs from siplizumab cultures were suppressive was not functionally confirmed. Greater diversity appeared to be present in unstimulated naive T cells than in memory T cells, and a substantial contribution to the alloresponse seemed to be made by naive cells. About 80-96% of proliferating CD4+ or CD8+ clones could not be given a naive or memory phenotype. Because sequences below about 10^-5 frequency were poorly captured, only a minor fraction of alloreactive clones could be mapped to unstimulated subsets.

Sorted unstimulated T cells and proliferating T cells recovered from mixed lymphocyte reactions were subjected to TCRbeta CDR3 sequencing. Fresh whole blood from under 13 HLA-typed healthy donors was used as the source from which PBMCs were isolated. Library prep was done by the immunoSEQ multiplex PCR assay. Some 9.9 x 10^4 TCR templates per sample were assayed by the deep sequencing platform. Genomic DNA extracted from sorted T cells was the material used for TCRbeta CDR3 sequencing. On the authors' methods: The R programming language was used for clonal analysis of the TCRbeta CDR3 data. Comparing unstimulated samples against CFSE-low samples taken after the reaction was how alloreactive CD4+ and CD8+ clones were defined. Alloreactive CD4+ clones were assigned to regulatory or non-regulatory origin by matching sequences to sorted unstimulated Treg and non-Treg repertoires. TCRdb re-hosts the immuneACCESS table, in-frame sequences only. Its copies lack some clones; in the studies checked, an unresolved V gene accounts for under half of them, and the cause for the rest is not known. V and J calls and clone size are those listed in that table; D and trimming were worked out from the DNA. The sample contains about 100,000 clones, approximately 92% of them found a single time. The ten largest clones take up 2.5% to 3% of the sample.

The sample consisted of CD4+ T cells sorted from blood. The sequence was collected from a human donor in good health. Some clones in this sample may be carry-over from other donors' samples. This receptor chain uses TRBV9 and TRBJ2-2, with 7 junctional bases fitting TRBD2. CDR3 loop: CASSVSGLAVTGELFF. DNA sequence: TGTGCCAGCAGCGTCTCTGGGCTAGCGGTCACCGGGGAGCTGTTTTTT.